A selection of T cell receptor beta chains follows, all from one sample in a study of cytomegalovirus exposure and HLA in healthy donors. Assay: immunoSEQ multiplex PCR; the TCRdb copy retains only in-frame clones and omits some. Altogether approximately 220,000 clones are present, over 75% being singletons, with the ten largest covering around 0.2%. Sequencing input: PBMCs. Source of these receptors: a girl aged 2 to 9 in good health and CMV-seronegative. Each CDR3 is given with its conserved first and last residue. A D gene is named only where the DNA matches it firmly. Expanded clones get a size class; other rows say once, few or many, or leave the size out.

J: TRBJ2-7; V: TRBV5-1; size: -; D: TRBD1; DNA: TGCGCCAGCCCCACAGGGGGTACCTACGAGCAGTACTTC; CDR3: CASPTGGTYEQYF
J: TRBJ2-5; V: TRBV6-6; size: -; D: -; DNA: TGTGCCAGCAGTAACCCCTCCAGCGACAGGAGCTCTTACTTC; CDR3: CASSNPSSDRSSYF
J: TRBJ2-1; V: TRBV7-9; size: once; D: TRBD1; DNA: TGTGCCAGCAGCTTTTCCCAGGGGGCTTTAGATGAGCAGTTCTTC; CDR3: CASSFSQGALDEQFF
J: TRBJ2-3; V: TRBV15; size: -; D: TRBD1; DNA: TGTGCCACCAGCAGACTAACAGGGGGCACAGATACGCAGTATTTT; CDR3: CATSRLTGGTDTQYF
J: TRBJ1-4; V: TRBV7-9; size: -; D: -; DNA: TGTGCCAGCAGCTCGACTATGGTCCCTGGCGGGGAAAAACTGTTTTTT; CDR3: CASSSTMVPGGEKLFF
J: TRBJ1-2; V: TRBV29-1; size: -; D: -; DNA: TGCAGCGTCTCGGGGTATTCTAACTATGGCTACACCTTC; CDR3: CSVSGYSNYGYTF
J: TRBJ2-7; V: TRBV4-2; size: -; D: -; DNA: TGTGCCAGCAGCCAAGAGCGGGGCCACGAGCAGTACTTC; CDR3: CASSQERGHEQYF
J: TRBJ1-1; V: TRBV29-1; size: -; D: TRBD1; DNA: TGCAGCGCGAACAGGGGGCAGACTGAAGCTTTCTTT; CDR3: CSANRGQTEAFF
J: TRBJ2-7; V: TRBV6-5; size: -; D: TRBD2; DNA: TGTGCCAGCAGTCTGGGGGGGACTCGCTACGAGCAGTACTTC; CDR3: CASSLGGTRYEQYF
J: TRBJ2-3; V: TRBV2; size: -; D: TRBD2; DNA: TGTGCCAGCAGAGAGATAGCGGGGACAGATACGCAGTATTTT; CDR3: CASREIAGTDTQYF
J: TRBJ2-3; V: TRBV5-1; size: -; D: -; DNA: TGCGCCAGCAGCCATGGGACTCCGGATACGCAGTATTTT; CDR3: CASSHGTPDTQYF
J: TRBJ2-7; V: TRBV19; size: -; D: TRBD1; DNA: TGTGCCAGTGGGTCAGGGGGTTCCTACGAGCAGTACTTC; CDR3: CASGSGGSYEQYF
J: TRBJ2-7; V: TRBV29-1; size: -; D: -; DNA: TGCAGCGTCGAAACCGGGACTGAGTACGAGCAGTACTTC; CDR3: CSVETGTEYEQYF
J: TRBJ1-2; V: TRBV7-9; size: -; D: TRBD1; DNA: TGTGCCAGCAGCTTAGGGGCCCTGACAGGGGGTAACTATGGCTACACCTTC; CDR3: CASSLGALTGGNYGYTF
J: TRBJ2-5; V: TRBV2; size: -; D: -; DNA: TGTGCCATCCTACGAGAGGAGACCCAGTACTTC; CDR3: CAILREETQYF
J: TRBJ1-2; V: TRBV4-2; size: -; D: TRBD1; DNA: TGTGCCAGCTCCGGGACAGGGGAAAACAAGGTGGCCTTTGGCTACACCTTC; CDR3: CASSGTGENKVAFGYTF
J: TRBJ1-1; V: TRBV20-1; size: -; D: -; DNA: TGCAGTGCTACAAAACAGCCCGAAGCTTTCTTT; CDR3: CSATKQPEAFF
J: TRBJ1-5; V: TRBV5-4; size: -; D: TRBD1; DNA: TGTGCCAGCAGCTTGGGACCGACAGGGTTTAGCGGCAATCAGCCCCAGCATTTT; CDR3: CASSLGPTGFSGNQPQHF
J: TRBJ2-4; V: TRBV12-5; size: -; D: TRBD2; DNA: TGTGCTAGTGGGAGCGGGGGAGGTGACATTCAGTACTTC; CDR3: CASGSGGGDIQYF
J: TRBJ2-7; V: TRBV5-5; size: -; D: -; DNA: TGTGCCAGCAGCTTGGAGCAGGGCTCAACCTACGAGCAGTACTTC; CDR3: CASSLEQGSTYEQYF
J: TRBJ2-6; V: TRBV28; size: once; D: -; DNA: TGTGCCAGCAGTTCGCTAGCCGGGTGGAGTAGAAAGGCCAACGTCCTGACTTTC; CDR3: CASSSLAGWSRKANVLTF
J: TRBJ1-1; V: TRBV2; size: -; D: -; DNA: TGTGCCAGCATCCAGGGGATGGACACTGAAGCTTTCTTT; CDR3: CASIQGMDTEAFF